The next 10 T cell receptor beta chains were all read from a single sample in a study of blood T cell repertoires in COVID-19 (dated by TCRdb to the early 2020s). The receptor library was made with the immunoSEQ multiplex PCR assay. Entries here come from immuneACCESS through TCRdb and include only in-frame sequences with V and J called. Some clones fail to appear in such tables; in the studies checked, an unresolved V gene covers under half of the shortfall, and the cause of the remainder is unknown. The sample table contains approximately 300,000 clones; only one count was recorded for roughly 89% of them. Around 0.93% of the sample rests with the top ten. The material sequenced was peripheral blood. These receptors originate from a middle-aged woman with COVID-19, enrolled during active disease.

The chain links TRBV4-3 to TRBJ2-7; maybe TRBD1 (6 bases). The CDR3 is made up of 16 amino acids. Trimming cost V 0 bases and J 1 base, with 13 bases left between them. Germline V gives CDR1 LGHNA, CDR2 YSLEER. The DNA of the CDR3 is TGCGCCAGCAGCCAAGATGACAGGCGAATATCCTACGAGCAGTACTTC. This codes for CASSQDDRRISYEQYF.

The chain links TRBV27 to TRBJ2-2; D might be TRBD2 (5 bases). V lost 3 bases, J lost 6 bases, and 14 bases lay in between. This CDR3 has 15 amino acids. Per germline, CDR1 MNHEY and CDR2 SMNVEV (reference sequence). The CDR3, as DNA: TGTGCCAGCAGTTTTCGAGGGAGAGGGTCCGGGGAGCTGTTTTTT. Encoded protein: CASSFRGRGSGELFF.

The chain has TRBV4-3 and TRBJ2-5; perhaps TRBD1 as D (6 bases). Looked up from germline, CDR1 is LGHNA and CDR2 is YSLEER. The V and J ends lost 0 bases and 4 bases respectively, with 12 bases between them. The CDR3 runs to 15 residues. CDR3 sequence: CASSQETGSIETQYF. Written as DNA, the CDR3 is TGCGCCAGCAGCCAAGAAACAGGGTCGATAGAGACCCAGTACTTC.

The rearrangement links TRBV5-1 to TRBJ2-3, with TRBD1 identical over 11 bases. This CDR3 is 14 amino acids long. Germline V gives CDR1 SGHRS, CDR2 YFSETQ. V dropped 4 bases and J dropped 5; count of bases not matched to a gene: 3. CDR3 residues: CASSRTGGEDTQYF. In DNA form, the CDR3 reads TGCGCCAGCAGCCGGACAGGGGGCGAAGATACGCAGTATTTT.

The V and J genes are TRBV5-8 and TRBJ2-5; TRBD1 agrees at 7 bases. V was pared by 3 bases and J by 4 bases, with 12 bases of the junction left unmatched. CDR1 is SGHTS, CDR2 YDEGEE, per germline. The CDR3 is 16 amino acids. CDR3 residues: CASSYASGTVRETQYF. CDR3 in DNA: TGTGCCAGCAGCTATGCTTCCGGGACAGTGAGAGAGACCCAGTACTTC. Using reference TRBV5-8 and TRBJ2-5 for the parts outside the CDR3, the full variable domain is EAGVTQSPTHLIKTRGQQATLRCSPISGHTSVYWYQQALGLGLQFLLWYDEGEERNRGNFPPRFSGRQFPNYSSELNVNALELEDSALYLCASSYASGTVRETQYFGPGTRLLVL.

The chain employs TRBV11-2 and TRBJ2-7; 9 bases fit TRBD2. The CDR3 is 14 amino acids. CDR1 and CDR2 from the germline V gene are SGHAT and FQNNGV. V trimming: 5 bases; J trimming: 7 bases; junction bases outside the gene matches: 9. Here the CDR3 reads CASSLAGGPFEQYF. The DNA of the CDR3 is TGTGCCAGCAGCCTCGCGGGAGGGCCGTTTGAGCAGTACTTC.

V is TRBV10-3 and J is TRBJ2-3; D not certain. In germline, CDR1 is ENHRY, CDR2 SYGVKD. There are 14 residues in the CDR3. Trimming shortened V by 3 bases and J by 1 base, and 8 bases separated the two germline ends. The CDR3 nucleotides are TGTGCCATCAGTGAAGTAGCCGGCACAGATACGCAGTATTTT. This encodes CAISEVAGTDTQYF.

This clone was counted a single time. The chain joins TRBV19 to TRBJ1-3, with D perhaps matching TRBD1 (6 bases). CDR1 and CDR2 from the germline V gene are LNHDA and SQIVND (reference sequence). The V end was cut by 4 bases, the J end by 0 bases, with 13 bases between. CDR3 length: 16 residues. CDR3 amino acids: CASSTTGFSSGNTIYF. DNA for the CDR3: TGTGCCAGTAGTACTACAGGGTTCAGCTCTGGAAACACCATATATTTT.

The rearrangement links TRBV4-3 to TRBJ2-7; D might be TRBD2 (6 bases). V lost 2 bases to trimming and J lost 3 bases, with 14 bases between them. CDR1 and CDR2 from the germline V gene are LGHNA and YSLEER. CDR3 size: 15 residues. CDR3 sequence: CASSQSWLASYEQYF. CDR3 sequence (DNA): TGCGCCAGCAGCCAATCCTGGCTAGCGAGCTACGAGCAGTACTTC.

The chain is built from TRBV25-1 and TRBJ1-6; D call uncertain. This CDR3 is 18 amino acids long. Germline V gene data show CDR1 as MGHDK and CDR2 as SYGVNS. V lost 5 bases, J lost 3 bases, and 20 bases lay in between. The CDR3 sequence is CASSFSRGESRYNSPLHF. CDR3 DNA sequence: TGTGCCAGCAGTTTTTCCCGCGGAGAGAGTCGCTATAATTCACCCCTCCACTTT.